This TCR beta chain was observed in a study of CD8 T cells in Susac syndrome. Trimming removed 3 bases at V and 1 base at J, with 7 bases between. CDR3 length: 13 residues. Germline CDR1 reads DFQATT; CDR2 reads SNEGSKA (reference sequence). RNA, at roughly 0.45 to 1 ug, was reverse transcribed with random hexamers. TCRdb analysed the immunoSEQ multiplex PCR reads with MiXCR anew, one entry per CDR3 protein. The sample shows 150,000 to 200,000 distinct CDR3 sequences, 80% to 95% of them seen only once. This clonotype was recorded once. This TCR was sampled from a human donor in good health. The sequenced sample consisted of CD4+ T cells from PBMCs. The V call is TRBV20-1, the J call TRBJ1-3; no firm D call. The CDR3 coding sequence is TGCAGTGCTAGTCGGGATTCTGGAAACACCATATATTTT. Translating it yields CSASRDSGNTIYF.